This TCR beta chain was captured by sequencing in a study of molecular identifiers for immune sequencing clone quantification. The V gene's germline CDR1 is SGHTA and CDR2 FQGNSA. With V trimmed by 6 bases and J by 1 base, 5 bases remained unmatched. The CDR3 loop spans 15 amino acids. TCRdb fed the PCR reads into MiXCR, producing one record per CDR3 protein. Among roughly 50,000 distinct CDR3 sequences listed, about a third were seen once. The TCR originated in a human donor in good health. Some libraries in this study had Jurkat cell RNA spiked in. The sequenced sample was naive CD8+ T cells from blood, with Jurkat cell RNA spiked in. This sample's subset: FACS-sorted CD8+CD4-CCR7+CD45RA+ naive T cells. The chain couples TRBV7-2 to TRBJ1-1; 10 nucleotides agree with TRBD1. CDR3 DNA sequence: TGTGCCAGCAGGTGGGACAGGGGAACGAACACTGAAGCTTTCTTT. Encoded protein: CASRWDRGTNTEAFF.